This T cell receptor (beta chain) was identified in a study of regulatory T cells in long-lasting Graves disease. Points from the study as a whole: The study examined only peripheral blood, not thyroid tissue.

Construction of the TCR beta libraries employed iRepertoire HTBI primers in conjunction with Arm-PCR of CDR3 regions. TCRdb reprocessed the multiplex PCR reads with MiXCR, giving one entry per CDR3 protein. The sample carries hundreds of thousands of distinct CDR3 sequences, under 25% recorded once. This clonotype has at least ten counts. What it binds is unknown. Documented time point: persistent/refractory GD, antithyroid drugs over 5 years with positive TRAb. With RNA extracted from PBMCs as input, the TCR library was made. Patients hailed from an endocrinology department in Xi'an, China. The authors drew approximately 8.1 milliliters of peripheral blood into EDTA tubes. The CDR3 is made up of 17 amino acids. Germline V gives CDR1 SGHTA, CDR2 FQGTGA. V lost 0 bases to trimming and J lost 5 bases, with 16 bases between them.

The chain links TRBV7-3 to TRBJ2-2, with a weak D call TRBD2 (6 bases). The sequence derives from a female donor with Graves disease. This material consisted of peripheral blood mononuclear cells (PBMCs), taken when the disease was refractory, from a patient treated with antithyroid drugs. CDR3 in DNA: TGTGCCAGCAGCTTAACGGGAGGCGGAGGGAGGACCGGGGAGCTGTTTTTT. The encoded protein is CASSLTGGGGRTGELFF.